This T cell receptor (beta chain) was captured by sequencing in a study of untreated major depressive disorder. Overall study findings and caveats: Compared with controls, depressed patients showed more TRBV05-01 (Vbeta 5.1) usage in CD4+ T cells. Private clones made up every subject's top five TRBV05-01 clones.

Repertoires were generated with immunoSEQ multiplex PCR, while TCRdb's copy carries only in-frame clones and drops some. The profile shows under 25,000 clones, more than 90% of them singletons. CDR3 size: 10 residues. Germline lookup yields CDR1 SGHTA and CDR2 FQGNSA. V was shortened by 3 bases and J by 11 bases, with 7 bases between the two germline ends. Patients had DSM-IV major depressive disorder with a Hamilton Depression score of at least 18. Thawed PBMCs underwent magnetic negative selection for CD4+ T cells. This clone occurred once. Its antigen remains unknown. The specimen sequenced was CD4+ T cells from PBMCs. The sequence was collected from a woman between 40 and 55 years old with major depressive disorder. The chain couples TRBV7-2 to TRBJ1-1; D gene uncertain. This chain's CDR3 is CASSFVVAFF. The CDR3 DNA is TGTGCCAGCAGCTTCGTGGTTGCTTTCTTT.